The present T cell receptor beta chain was sequenced within a study of blood T cell repertoires in COVID-19 (dated by TCRdb to 2019 to 2021). Context from the whole study: The collaborator samples originated in the United States, Italy and Spain and spanned the acute and convalescent phases of COVID-19. HLA class I and class II types, where available, came from metadata supplied by the sample provider rather than from assay-based typing. The samples were drawn from two sources: the first 160 participants of the ongoing ImmuneRACE study, and about 1,300 subjects contributed by 6 global collaborators. Nearly every sample came with metadata listing a de-identified subject ID, COVID-19 status, age in years and sex. Deeply sampled blood TCRbeta repertoires from subjects exposed to, actively infected with, or recovered from COVID-19 were included in the dataset. The repertoires were released in a freely available public database meant as a resource for research on the immune response to SARS-CoV-2. The material from the prospective study consisted of cDNA or gDNA derived from T cells, B-cell-depleted T cells, or PBMCs.

TCRbeta CDR3 regions were amplified from genomic DNA using the immunoSEQ Assay, a bias-controlled multiplex PCR. The original pipeline was this. Within the assay, amplification of reference gene primers was used to estimate how many nucleated cells each sample contained. Sequence reads were collapsed and filtered to measure the absolute abundance of every unique TCRbeta CDR3 rearrangement. For each sample, productive Simpson clonality was calculated as the square root of Simpson's diversity index across productive rearrangements. Sourced from immuneACCESS, this table was stored by TCRdb with only in-frame sequences that have V and J called. A share of the clones is absent; for the studies checked, an unresolved V gene accounts for under half, and the remainder has no known explanation. For V, J and clone size, that table is used; D and trimming come from the DNA. Across this sample there are 350,000 to 500,000 clones, with roughly 90% seen only once. The ten biggest clones cover approximately 1.5% of the sample.

Spanning cysteine to phenylalanine, the CDR3 consists of 15 amino acids. The read is trimmed to its CDR3 DNA, 45 bases read in frame from base 1. V loses 5 bases at its end and J loses 4 bases; junction bases beyond the gene matches: 11. From a lookup of the germline V gene, CDR1 and CDR2 are SQVTM and ANQGSEA. General study outcomes and caveats: Clinical and demographic metadata were provided uncurated, with the amount varying by source and participant.

In the prospective study, participants were roughly 18 to 100 years old, resided in about 25 geographic areas of the United States, and were enrolled through a virtual design. Cohort assignment in the prospective study relied on participant-reported clinical history from a screening survey and a study questionnaire. Exposed participants had been in contact, within 2 weeks of entering the study, with a person who had a PCR-confirmed or clinician-diagnosed case of COVID-19. Each participant in the prospective study had whole blood, serum and a nasopharyngeal or oropharyngeal swab collected by mobile phlebotomists. Prospective study participants could optionally give additional blood draws and questionnaires over a roughly 2-month period. Blood samples from the prospective study were shipped frozen or at room temperature prior to DNA extraction. As regards this clone: Its target antigen remains unknown. Per-base quality was not reported, and no clone a single base away is much larger than it.

Sequences were obtained from PBMCs or T cells enriched from blood (not recorded which). This TCR was sampled from a woman between 18 and 30 years old who had been exposed to COVID-19. The chain was built from TRBV29-1 and TRBJ2-7; TRBD1 fits 10 bases in the junction. The nucleotide sequence reads as follows: TGCAGCGTTCGACAGGGGGCCTGGACCGGGTACGAGCAGTACTTC. This sequence encodes CSVRQGAWTGYEQYF.